This is a list of T cell receptor beta chains from one sample in a study of blood T cells in healthy people across ages. MiXCR, applied by TCRdb to the 5' RACE reads, yields one record per CDR3 protein. The table includes roughly 2 million distinct CDR3 sequences, around half detected once. Sequencing input: blood. These receptors were collected from a woman in her forties in good health. Each CDR3 is given with its conserved first and last residue. The D gene is left open where the match is weak. Rows give clone size only sometimes, using once, few, many, or a class for an expanded clone.

clone size | CDR3 length | D gene | J gene | V gene | CDR3 DNA | CDR3 protein
once | 13 | TRBD1 | TRBJ2-1 | TRBV3-1 | TGTGCCAGCGGACGGACAGGGGGGAATGAGCAGTTCTTC | CASGRTGGNEQFF
NA | 14 | TRBD1 | TRBJ2-7 | TRBV12-3/TRBV12-4 | TGTGCCAGCAGTGTCCCGGGACAGGGAGGAGAGCAGTACTTC | CASSVPGQGGEQYF
many | 15 | TRBD2 | TRBJ2-5 | TRBV6-1 | TGTGCCAGCAGTGAGGGGACTAGCGGGGTGGAGACCCAGTACTTC | CASSEGTSGVETQYF
once | 14 | NA | TRBJ1-2 | TRBV5-1 | TGCGCCAGCAGCCCTATACGGGGGGCGGATGGCTACACCTTC | CASSPIRGADGYTF
NA | 12 | NA | TRBJ1-2 | TRBV28 | TGCGCCAGCAATTCCAGGGGTTACGGCTACACCTTC | CASNSRGYGYTF
NA | 14 | NA | TRBJ1-6 | TRBV10-3 | TGTGCCATCAGTGGGTCCAGGGAAAATTCACCCCTCCACTTT | CAISGSRENSPLHF
NA | 12 | NA | TRBJ1-2 | TRBV2 | TGTGCCAGCCCTCGTGGGGGGCCTGGCTACACCTTC | CASPRGGPGYTF
NA | 15 | NA | TRBJ1-2 | TRBV4-2 | TGTGCCAGCAGCCAAGATTGGGGGGCGCGGAGTGGCTACACCTTC | CASSQDWGARSGYTF
few | 13 | NA | TRBJ2-1 | TRBV6-2/TRBV6-3 | TGTGCCAGCAGTGGGCGGACTAACAATGAGCAGTTCTTC | CASSGRTNNEQFF
NA | 15 | NA | TRBJ2-1 | TRBV9 | TGTGCCAGCAGCGTTATGGGGCGGGGAGACAATGAGCAGTTCTTC | CASSVMGRGDNEQFF
NA | 12 | NA | TRBJ2-1 | TRBV29-1 | TGCAGCGTTGAGAAACCCAACAATGAGCAGTTCTTC | CSVEKPNNEQFF
NA | 14 | NA | TRBJ2-3 | TRBV5-1 | TGCGCCAGCAGCTTGGTAGCTTCGTCGGATACGCAGTATTTT | CASSLVASSDTQYF
few | 14 | TRBD2 | TRBJ2-7 | TRBV28 | TGTGCCAGCAGTTTGACCCTTAGCGGGGAATTCTCGTACTTC | CASSLTLSGEFSYF
NA | 16 | NA | TRBJ2-3 | TRBV7-2 | TGTGCCAGCAGCTTAGACGGCAGACCTAGCACAGATACGCAGTATTTT | CASSLDGRPSTDTQYF
few | 14 | NA | TRBJ2-5 | TRBV29-1 | TGCAGCGTTGAATCCCGGGACCGGCAAGAGACCCAGTACTTC | CSVESRDRQETQYF
NA | 14 | NA | TRBJ2-1 | TRBV7-2 | TGTGCCAGCAGTCCCTCGCGGCTTTACAATGAGCAGTTCTTC | CASSPSRLYNEQFF
NA | 16 | TRBD1 | TRBJ2-3 | TRBV28 | TGTGCCAGCAGTTTGCTGGGACAGCCTACCGGGGCTACGCAGTATTTT | CASSLLGQPTGATQYF
few | 18 | NA | TRBJ2-7 | TRBV27 | TGTGCCAGCAGTTTACGAATTACGGCGTCAGGGTGGAGGTACGAGCAGTACTTC | CASSLRITASGWRYEQYF
NA | 14 | NA | TRBJ2-5 | TRBV20-1 | TGCAGTGCTAGAGTCGTCCAGGGTGGGGAGACCCAGTACTTC | CSARVVQGGETQYF
NA | 14 | NA | TRBJ1-2 | TRBV12-3/TRBV12-4 | TGTGCCAGCAGTGTAGAGAGGGCTAACTATGGCTACACCTTC | CASSVERANYGYTF
NA | 13 | NA | TRBJ1-2 | TRBV20-1 | TGCAGTGCTAGAGAGTTAGGGTTTGATGGCTACACCTTC | CSARELGFDGYTF
once | 13 | NA | TRBJ2-5 | TRBV7-2 | TGTGCCAGCGGCTTAGTTCAGCAAGAGACCCAGTACTTC | CASGLVQQETQYF
NA | 13 | NA | TRBJ2-5 | TRBV6-2/TRBV6-3 | TGTGCCAGCAGTGACTTTGGGGTAGGGACCCAGTACTTC | CASSDFGVGTQYF
NA | 13 | NA | TRBJ2-5 | TRBV2 | TGTGCCAGAAACCCGGGAGCTCAAGAGACCCAGTACTTC | CARNPGAQETQYF
few | 14 | TRBD1 | TRBJ2-5 | TRBV9 | TGTGCCAGCAGCTCAGACACAGGGGGAGAGACCCAGTACTTC | CASSSDTGGETQYF
few | 16 | NA | TRBJ2-5 | TRBV5-1 | TGCGCCAGCAGCTTGACGCCTATCTTAAACCAAGAGACCCAGTACTTC | CASSLTPILNQETQYF
NA | 15 | TRBD2 | TRBJ2-7 | TRBV20-1 | TGCAGTGCTAGTGGAGGGAGACTAGCGGGGGGCGAGCAGTACTTC | CSASGGRLAGGEQYF
few | 16 | TRBD1 | TRBJ1-5 | TRBV28 | TGTGCCAGCAGTTTAGCAGGGGGCGAAGGCAATCAGCCCCAGCATTTT | CASSLAGGEGNQPQHF
NA | 15 | NA | TRBJ2-3 | TRBV12-3/TRBV12-4 | TGTGCCAGCCGGACTACGGGGGGCATCGCAGATACGCAGTATTTT | CASRTTGGIADTQYF
NA | 15 | NA | TRBJ2-5 | TRBV7-2 | TGCGCCAGCAGCTTAGCTAGCGCGGTCGGGGAGACCCAGTACTTC | CASSLASAVGETQYF
NA | 16 | TRBD2 | TRBJ2-5 | TRBV28 | TGTGCCAGCAGTCGGGGGGGAGCGGGGACACAAGAGACCCAGTACTTC | CASSRGGAGTQETQYF
few | 16 | TRBD2 | TRBJ2-7 | TRBV27 | TGTGCCAGCAGACAAAAACTAGCGGGGGGTTCCTACGAGCAGTACTTC | CASRQKLAGGSYEQYF
NA | 15 | NA | TRBJ2-3 | TRBV20-1 | TGCAGTGCCGACGTAAGACGGGGCCGCACAGATACGCAGTATTTT | CSADVRRGRTDTQYF
few | 17 | TRBD1 | TRBJ1-2 | TRBV6-6 | TGTGCCAGCAGTTACCGGGACAGGGAAAGGTCCGCCTATGGCTACACCTTC | CASSYRDRERSAYGYTF
NA | 15 | TRBD2 | TRBJ2-1 | TRBV5-4 | TGTGCCAGCAGCTTGGTGATAGCGGGGGACGCTGAGCAGTTCTTC | CASSLVIAGDAEQFF
many | 11 | NA | TRBJ2-5 | TRBV20-1 | TGCAGTGCTAGGAAACAAGAGACCCAGTACTTC | CSARKQETQYF
NA | 15 | NA | TRBJ2-5 | TRBV4-3 | TGCGTCAGCAGCCAAGGCGAGGGCTACCAAGAGACCCAGTACTTC | CVSSQGEGYQETQYF
once | 15 | NA | TRBJ2-5 | TRBV5-1 | TGCGCCAGCAGCTTGGGTCCGGTCTCCTACAATGAGCAGTACTTC | CASSLGPVSYNEQYF
NA | 15 | TRBD1 | TRBJ2-7 | TRBV4-2 | TGTGCCAGCAGCCAACTCCGGGACAGCTCCTACGAGCAGTACTTC | CASSQLRDSSYEQYF
NA | 12 | NA | TRBJ1-2 | TRBV11-2 | TGTGCCAGCAGCTTTGACAGTGCTGGCTACACCTTC | CASSFDSAGYTF